These T cell receptor beta chains were read from a single sample in a study of blood T cell repertoires in COVID-19. TCRdb keeps only in-frame clones here, not all; method: immunoSEQ multiplex PCR. The sample has 150,000 to 200,000 clones; roughly 85% are singletons. The specimen was peripheral blood. These receptors all come from a human donor in a cohort sampled during active COVID-19. CDR3s include the opening cysteine and the closing phenylalanine or tryptophan. D genes are given only for firm matches. Clone size, where shown, is once, few, many, or a class for clones that have expanded.

clone_size j_call v_call d_call cdr3_aa cdr3_nt
NA TRBJ1-1 TRBV6-5 NA CASTPWGGNTEAFF TGTGCCAGCACCCCTTGGGGGGGGAACACTGAAGCTTTCTTT
NA TRBJ2-7 TRBV28 NA CASSLGRTTYEQYF TGTGCCAGCAGTTTGGGGCGGACCACCTACGAGCAGTACTTC
NA TRBJ1-2 TRBV5-4 NA CASSLRPGGAFYGYTF TGTGCCAGCAGCTTGCGGCCCGGGGGGGCCTTCTATGGCTACACCTTC
NA TRBJ2-5 TRBV6-5 NA CASSYVRQETQYF TGTGCCAGCAGTTACGTCAGACAAGAGACCCAGTACTTC
NA TRBJ2-3 TRBV7-9 NA CASSSRAGAIVDTQYF TGTGCCAGCAGCTCCCGCGCGGGGGCGATAGTAGATACGCAGTATTTT
NA TRBJ2-3 TRBV10-1 TRBD1 CASRKRNRDRRYIWQYF TGCGCCAGCAGGAAGAGAAACCGGGACAGGCGATATATTTGGCAGTATTTT
once TRBJ2-3 TRBV28 TRBD1 CASRRPGQGTDTQYF TGTGCCAGCAGACGACCGGGACAGGGTACAGATACGCAGTATTTT
NA TRBJ2-7 TRBV2 NA CASSETLVYEQYF TGTGCCAGCAGTGAAACTCTAGTCTACGAGCAGTACTTC
NA TRBJ2-7 TRBV13 NA CASSLGPSQGYEQYF TGTGCCAGCAGCTTAGGCCCCTCCCAGGGCTACGAGCAGTACTTC
NA TRBJ2-7 TRBV4-1 NA CASSQVRTGNYEQYF TGCGCCAGCAGCCAAGTGCGAACAGGGAACTACGAGCAGTACTTC
NA TRBJ2-7 TRBV5-4 TRBD1 CASSFTGVSYEQYF TGTGCCAGCAGCTTCACAGGGGTATCCTACGAGCAGTACTTC
NA TRBJ1-2 TRBV7-2 TRBD1 CASSRRDRDNYGYTF TGTGCCAGCAGCCGCCGGGACAGGGATAACTATGGCTACACCTTC
NA TRBJ2-3 TRBV5-1 TRBD1 CASSLDQQGIVQYF TGCGCCAGCAGCTTGGATCAACAGGGGATTGTGCAGTATTTT
NA TRBJ2-1 TRBV9 TRBD2 CASSPLAGGARDEQFF TGTGCCAGCAGCCCACTAGCGGGGGGGGCCCGCGATGAGCAGTTCTTC
NA TRBJ1-2 TRBV28 TRBD1 CASIDGTGGAGYTF TGTGCCAGCATCGACGGAACAGGGGGCGCGGGCTACACCTTC
NA TRBJ2-3 TRBV12-5 NA CASGPPSTDTQYF TGTGCTAGTGGCCCTCCCTCCACAGATACGCAGTATTTT
NA TRBJ1-2 TRBV2 NA CASTYPGGDNYGYTF TGTGCCAGCACTTACCCAGGAGGGGATAACTATGGCTACACCTTC
NA TRBJ2-1 TRBV9 NA CASSGRDSRLYNEQFF TGTGCCAGCAGCGGCCGGGACTCGAGATTGTACAATGAGCAGTTCTTC
NA TRBJ2-2 TRBV4-2 TRBD1 CASSQSGTGPMNTGELFF TGTGCCAGCAGCCAGTCGGGGACAGGGCCCATGAACACCGGGGAGCTGTTTTTT
NA TRBJ1-1 TRBV7-6 TRBD1 CASSPTGNPATEAFF TGTGCCAGCAGCCCGACAGGGAACCCGGCCACTGAAGCTTTCTTT
NA TRBJ1-1 TRBV7-8 TRBD1 CASSLPGTGGRGTEAFF TGTGCCAGCAGCTTACCCGGGACAGGGGGCAGGGGAACTGAAGCTTTCTTT
NA TRBJ2-2 TRBV7-2 NA CASSLSALAIPSGELFF TGTGCCAGCAGCTTATCCGCCTTGGCAATACCTTCCGGGGAGCTGTTTTTT
NA TRBJ1-1 TRBV27 NA CASSQGQKNTEAFF TGTGCCAGCAGCCAAGGACAGAAGAACACTGAAGCTTTCTTT
NA TRBJ2-3 TRBV25-1 TRBD1 CASTDTGAPDTQYF TGTGCCAGCACAGACACAGGGGCCCCAGATACGCAGTATTTT
NA TRBJ1-1 TRBV2 TRBD1 CASRYRGGNTEAFF TGTGCCAGCAGGTACAGGGGCGGGAACACTGAAGCTTTCTTT
few TRBJ1-2 TRBV11-3 NA CASSAEGRGGNYGYTF TGTGCCAGCAGCGCTGAGGGTCGGGGAGGCAACTATGGCTACACCTTC
NA TRBJ2-3 TRBV4-3 TRBD1 CASSQGTGAYTQYF TGCGCCAGCAGCCAAGGGACAGGGGCATATACGCAGTATTTT
NA TRBJ2-7 TRBV5-5 NA CASSLLPGETSYEQYF TGTGCCAGCAGCTTACTCCCTGGCGAGACTTCCTACGAGCAGTACTTC
NA TRBJ1-1 TRBV19 TRBD1 CASSSTGDTEAFF TGTGCCAGTAGCAGCACAGGGGACACTGAAGCTTTCTTT
few TRBJ1-1 TRBV19 NA CASKGLNTEAFF TGTGCCAGCAAGGGGCTGAACACTGAAGCTTTCTTT
NA TRBJ1-1 TRBV18 NA CASSPLRGTDTEAFF TGTGCCAGCTCACCCCTTAGGGGGACGGACACTGAAGCTTTCTTT
NA TRBJ1-1 TRBV19 TRBD1 CASTRGPGTEAFF TGTGCCAGCACCAGGGGGCCGGGAACTGAAGCTTTCTTT
NA TRBJ1-1 TRBV5-4 NA CASSLARAGTEAFF TGTGCCAGCAGCTTGGCCAGGGCTGGCACTGAAGCTTTCTTT
NA TRBJ2-7 TRBV5-4 NA CAYQPQSFSYEQYF TGTGCCTACCAACCACAGAGCTTCTCCTACGAGCAGTACTTC
NA TRBJ1-6 TRBV5-4 NA CASRENYNSPLHF TGTGCCAGCAGAGAGAACTATAATTCACCCCTCCACTTT
NA TRBJ1-2 TRBV29-1 TRBD1 CSVDGDRANYGYTF TGCAGCGTTGATGGGGACAGAGCTAACTATGGCTACACCTTC
NA TRBJ2-5 TRBV15 TRBD2 CATSTPSGGFPETQYF TGTGCCACCAGCACCCCTAGCGGGGGTTTCCCAGAGACCCAGTACTTC
NA TRBJ2-7 TRBV28 TRBD2 CASSSPATLTSGTLYEQYF TGTGCCAGCAGTTCGCCCGCAACGTTAACTAGCGGGACGCTCTACGAGCAGTACTTC